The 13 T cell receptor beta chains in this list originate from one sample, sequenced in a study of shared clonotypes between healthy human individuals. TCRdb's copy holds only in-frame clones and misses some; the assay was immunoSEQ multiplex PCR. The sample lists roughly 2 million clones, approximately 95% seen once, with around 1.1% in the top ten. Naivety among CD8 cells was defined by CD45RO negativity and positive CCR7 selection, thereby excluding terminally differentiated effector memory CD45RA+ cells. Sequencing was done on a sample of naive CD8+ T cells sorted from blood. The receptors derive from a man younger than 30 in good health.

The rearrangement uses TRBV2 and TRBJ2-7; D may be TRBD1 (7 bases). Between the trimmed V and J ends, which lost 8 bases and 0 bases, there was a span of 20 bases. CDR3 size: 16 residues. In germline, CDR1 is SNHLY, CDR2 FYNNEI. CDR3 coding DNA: TGTGCCAGCTCCCCTCAGGGGGGCGAAATCTCCTACGAGCAGTACTTC. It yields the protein CASSPQGGEISYEQYF.

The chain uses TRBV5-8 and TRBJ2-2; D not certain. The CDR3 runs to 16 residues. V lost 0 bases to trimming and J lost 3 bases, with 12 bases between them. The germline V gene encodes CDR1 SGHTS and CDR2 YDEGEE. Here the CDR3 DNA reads TGTGCCAGCAGCTTGGATCTAGTCCGCGACACCGGGGAGCTGTTTTTT. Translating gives CASSLDLVRDTGELFF.

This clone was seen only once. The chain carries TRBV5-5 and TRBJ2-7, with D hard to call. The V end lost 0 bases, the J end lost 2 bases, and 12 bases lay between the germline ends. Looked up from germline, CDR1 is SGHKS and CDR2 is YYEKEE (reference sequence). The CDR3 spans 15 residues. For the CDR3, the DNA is TGTGCCAGCAGCTTGGCCCGGACCGCCGCCTACGAGCAGTACTTC. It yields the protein CASSLARTAAYEQYF.

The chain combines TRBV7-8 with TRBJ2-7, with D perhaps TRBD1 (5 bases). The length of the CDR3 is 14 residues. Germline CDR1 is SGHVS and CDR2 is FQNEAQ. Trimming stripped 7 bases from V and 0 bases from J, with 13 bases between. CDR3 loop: CASTAAGFSYEQYF. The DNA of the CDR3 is TGTGCCAGCACCGCTGCAGGGTTCTCCTACGAGCAGTACTTC.

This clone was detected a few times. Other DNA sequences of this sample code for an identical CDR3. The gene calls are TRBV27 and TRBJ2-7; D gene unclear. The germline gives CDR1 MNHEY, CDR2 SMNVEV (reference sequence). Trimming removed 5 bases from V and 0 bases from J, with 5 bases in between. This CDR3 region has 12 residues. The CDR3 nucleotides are TGTGCCAGCAGTCCCAACTCCTACGAGCAGTACTTC. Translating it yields CASSPNSYEQYF.

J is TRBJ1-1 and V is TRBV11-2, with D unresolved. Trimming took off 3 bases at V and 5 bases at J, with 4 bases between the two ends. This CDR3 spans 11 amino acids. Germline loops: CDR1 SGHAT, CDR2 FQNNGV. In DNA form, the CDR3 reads TGTGCCAGCAGCTTCGAAACTGAAGCTTTCTTT. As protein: CASSFETEAFF. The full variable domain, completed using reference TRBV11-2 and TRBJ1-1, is EAGVAQSPRYKIIEKRQSVAFWCNPISGHATLYWYQQILGQGPKLLIQFQNNGVVDDSQLPKDRFSAERLKGVDSTLKIQPAKLEDSAVYLCASSFETEAFFGQGTRLTVV.

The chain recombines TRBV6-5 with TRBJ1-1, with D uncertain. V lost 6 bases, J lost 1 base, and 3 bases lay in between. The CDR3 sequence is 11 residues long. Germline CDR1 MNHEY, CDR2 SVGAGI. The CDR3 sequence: CASRKNTEAFF. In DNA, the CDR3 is TGTGCCAGCAGGAAGAACACTGAAGCTTTCTTT.

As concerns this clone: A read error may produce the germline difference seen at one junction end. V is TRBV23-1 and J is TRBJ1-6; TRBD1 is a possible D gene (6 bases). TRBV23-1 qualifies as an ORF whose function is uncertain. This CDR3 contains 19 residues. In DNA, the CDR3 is TGCGCCAGCGGTCACCGACTAATTACAGGGAGCTCCTATAATTCACCCCTCCACTTT. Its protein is CASGHRLITGSSYNSPLHF.

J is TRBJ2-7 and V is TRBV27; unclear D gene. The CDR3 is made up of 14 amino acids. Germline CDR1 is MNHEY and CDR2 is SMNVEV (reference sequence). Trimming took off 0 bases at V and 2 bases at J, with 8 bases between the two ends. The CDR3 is CASSLSTTTYEQYF. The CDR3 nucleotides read TGTGCCAGCAGTTTATCTACAACAACCTACGAGCAGTACTTC.

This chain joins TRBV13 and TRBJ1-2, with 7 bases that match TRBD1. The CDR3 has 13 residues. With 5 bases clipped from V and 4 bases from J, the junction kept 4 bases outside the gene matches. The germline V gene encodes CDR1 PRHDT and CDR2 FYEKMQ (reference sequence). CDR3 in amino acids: CASSRTGVYGYTF. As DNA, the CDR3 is TGTGCCAGCAGCCGTACAGGGGTCTATGGCTACACCTTC. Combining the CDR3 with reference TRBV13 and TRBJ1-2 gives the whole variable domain AAGVIQSPRHLIKEKRETATLKCYPIPRHDTVYWYQQGPGQDPQFLISFYEKMQSDKGSIPDRFSAQQFSDYHSELNMSSLELGDSALYFCASSRTGVYGYTFGSGTRLTVV.

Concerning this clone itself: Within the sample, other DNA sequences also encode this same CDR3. The CDR3 here is CASSLDLNQPQHF. The CDR3 DNA reads as TGTGCCAGCAGTTTGGACCTTAATCAGCCCCAGCATTTT. The chain couples TRBV28 to TRBJ1-5; D gene ambiguous. Trimming shortened V by 3 bases and J by 4 bases, and 7 bases separated the two germline ends. The CDR3 contains 13 residues. Germline CDR1 and CDR2: MDHEN and SYDVKM.

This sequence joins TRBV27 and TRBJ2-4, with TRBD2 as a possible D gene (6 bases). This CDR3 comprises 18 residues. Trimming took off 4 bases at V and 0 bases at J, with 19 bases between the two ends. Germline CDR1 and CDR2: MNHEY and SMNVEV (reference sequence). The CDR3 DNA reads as TGTGCCAGCAGTTCAGAATCGGGACTCCGTCTAGCCAAAAACATTCAGTACTTC. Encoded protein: CASSSESGLRLAKNIQYF.

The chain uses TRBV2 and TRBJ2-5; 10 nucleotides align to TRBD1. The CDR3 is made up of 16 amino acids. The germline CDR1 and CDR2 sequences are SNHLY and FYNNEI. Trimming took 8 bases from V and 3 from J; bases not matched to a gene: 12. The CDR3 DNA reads TGTGCCAGCCTGCGAGGACCGGGACAGGGGAAAGAGACCCAGTACTTC. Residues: CASLRGPGQGKETQYF.